The present TCR beta chain was sequenced within a study of post-analysis software for immune sequencing data. Study-level background: As for disease course, relapsing-remitting, secondary progressive and progressive-relapsing multiple sclerosis were all included. Study findings and constraints: Controls had significantly higher normalized Chao1 diversity than multiple sclerosis patients. TRBV segments more frequent in patients than in controls numbered five and included TRBV5-6, TRBV5-1 and TRBV20-1.

About this clonotype itself: Its target is not known.

The authors incorporated unique molecular identifiers into the TCR beta cDNA libraries. A population of about 0.9 to 10 million T cells gave rise to a few hundred thousand cDNA molecules. TCRdb passed the PCR reads through MiXCR, listing each CDR3 protein once. The sample carries roughly 870,000 distinct CDR3 sequences, approximately 53% recorded once. V lost 3 bases, J lost 3 bases, and 14 bases stayed unmatched. The CDR3 length is 17 residues. The germline V gene encodes CDR1 SGHKS and CDR2 YYEKEE (reference sequence). The receptor's source is a girl aged 5 to 17 with multiple sclerosis. The sequenced sample consisted of blood. The chain couples TRBV5-5 to TRBJ1-1; 7 bases line up with TRBD1. The DNA for the CDR3 is TGTGCCAGCAGCTATCGATTTGGCAGGGGGAGCGACACTGAAGCTTTCTTT. Its translation is CASSYRFGRGSDTEAFF.